The T cell receptor beta chain under discussion was sequenced for a study of beta chain features in type 1 diabetes. Study context: Examination spanned about 99 million sorted cells from all samples. Overall study results and limits: Junctions at VDJ sites from type 1 diabetes patients had fewer insertions and more deletions. HLA effects on TCRB rearrangement stayed unresolved here.

Germline CDR1 and CDR2: MGHDK and SYGVNS. This CDR3 is 15 amino acids long. J gave up 1 base and V 1 base, and 4 bases lay outside the gene matches. Expressed TCRB transcripts got sequenced, as all isolated RNA was reverse transcribed. TCRdb keeps only in-frame clones here, not all; method: immunoSEQ multiplex PCR. The sample has about 350,000 clones, roughly 21% seen once. This clone was picked up a small number of times. The antigen remains unidentified. Sorted cells reached over 95% purity in every population. This TCR was recovered from a woman aged 18-30 years in good health. The genes are TRBV25-1 and TRBJ2-7; 7 bases fit TRBD1. Sequencing was performed on naive CD4+ T cells from blood. CDR3 loop: CASSELTGKSYEQYF. CDR3 bases: TGTGCCAGCAGTGAATTGACAGGGAAATCCTACGAGCAGTACTTC.